The 5 T cell receptor beta chains below all came from one sample that was sequenced in a study of tumor-infiltrating lymphocytes in primary liver carcinoma. From around 500 ng total RNA, TCR beta cDNA was generated with a primer in the constant region. Three nested multiplex PCR rounds of slightly modified ARM-PCR generated TCR beta libraries. Use of TRBV1-TRBV30 forward primers with a C-beta reverse primer characterized the first two PCR rounds, which lasted about 9 cycles each. TCRdb reprocessed the multiplex PCR reads with MiXCR, giving one entry per CDR3 protein. The data contain 320,000 or so distinct CDR3 sequences, about 62% of them singletons. Unsorted whole blood served as the source of blood RNA, and germline DNA was extracted as well. The sequenced sample was peripheral blood. The receptors were gathered from a man aged 40-49 years with primary liver carcinoma and hepatitis B virus infection.

To note about this clonotype: At one end, the junction sequence differs from germline, possibly due to a read error. CDR3: CSATGTSGRPLSTDTHYF. For the CDR3, the DNA is TGCAGCGCTACCGGGACTAGCGGGAGGCCCCTTAGCACAGATACGCACTATTTT. J is TRBJ2-3 and V is TRBV29-1, with 15 bases aligning to TRBD2. This CDR3 is built from 18 residues. Looked up from germline, CDR1 is SQVTM and CDR2 is ANQGSEA.

As to this clonotype: Since a much larger clone is just one base distant, this may be a read error. The chain recombines TRBV6-2 or TRBV6-3 with TRBJ1-5; D is undetermined. This CDR3 region has 15 residues. V was cut by 2 bases and J by 4 bases, with 12 bases left in between. In germline, CDR1 is MNHEY, CDR2 SVGEGT. The CDR3 DNA is TGTGCCAGCAGTTACCGGCGGTCCTGTAATCAGCCCCAGCATTTT. This gives the protein CASSYRRSCNQPQHF.

V gene TRBV14 combines with J gene TRBJ2-7; D remains unclear. CDR1 is SGHDN, CDR2 FVKESK, per germline. This CDR3 is 15 amino acids long. Between the trimmed V and J ends, which lost 1 base and 3 bases, there was a span of 13 bases. The CDR3 spells CASSQAGLDHYEQYF. The CDR3 DNA sequence: TGTGCCAGCAGCCAAGCGGGTTTAGATCACTACGAGCAGTACTTC.

Worth noting for this clonotype: The junction shows a germline mismatch at one end, possibly a read error. The J gene is TRBJ2-3, the V gene TRBV5-4; 8 positions match TRBD2. CDR1 is SGHNT and CDR2 is YYREEE in the germline V gene (reference sequence). The CDR3 runs 16 residues. CDR3 DNA: TGTGCCAGCAGCTCTAATAGCGGGATTGGCACAGATGCGCAGTATTTT. This codes for CASSSNSGIGTDAQYF. The variable domain in full, completed from reference TRBV5-4 and TRBJ2-3, reads ETGVTQSPTHLIKTRGQQVTLRCSSQSGHNTVSWYQQALGQGPQFIFQYYREEENGRGNFPPRFSGLQFPNYSSELNVNALELDDSALYLCASSSNSGIGTDAQYFGPGTRLTVL.

This chain connects TRBV28 to TRBJ2-1, with 9 bases that match TRBD2. J gave up 0 bases and V 6 bases, and 12 bases lay outside the gene matches. This CDR3 region has 18 residues. Germline V gene data show CDR1 as MDHEN and CDR2 as SYDVKM. CDR3 sequence (DNA): TGTGCCAGCAGACAGGCGTCTAGCGGGACTAGCTCCTACAATGAGCAGTTCTTC. Its translation: CASRQASSGTSSYNEQFF.